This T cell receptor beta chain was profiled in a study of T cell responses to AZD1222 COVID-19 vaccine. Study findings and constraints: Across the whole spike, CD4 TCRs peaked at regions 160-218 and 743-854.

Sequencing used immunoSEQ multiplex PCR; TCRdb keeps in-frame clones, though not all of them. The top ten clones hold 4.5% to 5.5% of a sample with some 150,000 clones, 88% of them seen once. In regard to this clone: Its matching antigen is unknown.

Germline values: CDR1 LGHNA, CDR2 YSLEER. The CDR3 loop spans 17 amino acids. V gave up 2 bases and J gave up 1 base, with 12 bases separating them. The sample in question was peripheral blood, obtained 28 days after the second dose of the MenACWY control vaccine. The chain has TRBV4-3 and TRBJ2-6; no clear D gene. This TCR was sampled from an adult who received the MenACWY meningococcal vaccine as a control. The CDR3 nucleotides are TGCGCCAGCAGCCAAAAGGGTCAGAGTTCTGGGGCCAACGTCCTGACTTTC. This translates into CASSQKGQSSGANVLTF.